This is a list of T cell receptor beta chains from one sample in a study of T cells after yellow fever vaccination. TCRdb re-called the 5' RACE reads through MiXCR, storing one row per CDR3 protein. This sample carries some 300,000 distinct CDR3 sequences, less than 9.5% of them seen once, and the ten largest clones take about 3%. The sequenced sample was CD4+ T cells sorted from PBMCs, obtained 5 days after the yellow fever booster vaccination. These receptors were collected from a man between 18 and 29 years old who received the YFV17D yellow fever vaccine. CDR3s include the opening cysteine and the closing phenylalanine or tryptophan. D genes are given only for firm matches. Not every row has a clone size; where given, it reads once, few, many or a size class.

V gene	D gene	clone size	J gene	CDR3 protein	CDR3 DNA
TRBV7-2	.	few	TRBJ2-5	CASSSPGGYQETQYF	TGTGCCAGCAGCTCACCAGGGGGGTACCAAGAGACCCAGTACTTC
TRBV2	.	few	TRBJ2-3	CASRGEVTDTQYF	TGTGCCAGCAGGGGTGAAGTCACAGATACGCAGTATTTT
TRBV20-1	.	.	TRBJ1-2	CSAREDRRRTF	TGCAGTGCTAGAGAAGACAGAAGGCGGACCTTC
TRBV5-1	TRBD2	.	TRBJ2-2	CASSLLSGDVKTGELFF	TGCGCCAGCAGCTTGCTTAGCGGGGACGTGAAAACCGGGGAGCTGTTTTTT
TRBV7-2	TRBD2	.	TRBJ2-1	CASSPRTSGAYNEQFF	TGTGCCAGCAGCCCTCGGACTAGCGGGGCCTACAATGAGCAGTTCTTC
TRBV12-3/TRBV12-4	.	.	TRBJ1-2	CASSFGEDYGYTF	TGTGCCAGCAGTTTCGGGGAAGACTATGGCTACACCTTC
TRBV4-3	TRBD1	many	TRBJ1-2	CASSQFRTGGGYGYTF	TGCGCCAGCAGCCAATTTCGGACAGGGGGCGGCTATGGCTACACCTTC
TRBV11-3	TRBD2	once	TRBJ2-1	CASSLGAGGVNSYNEQFF	TGTGCCAGCAGCTTAGGGGCGGGGGGCGTGAACTCCTACAATGAGCAGTTCTTC
TRBV5-8	.	.	TRBJ2-5	CASSFQGQETQYF	TGTGCCAGCAGCTTTCAAGGACAAGAGACCCAGTACTTC
TRBV27	.	few	TRBJ2-7	CASSFRYDSQGVEQYF	TGTGCCAGCAGTTTCCGTTACGATTCACAGGGAGTTGAGCAGTACTTC
TRBV9	.	.	TRBJ1-6	CASSVLGRVNSYNSPLHF	TGTGCCAGCAGCGTATTGGGCAGGGTCAACTCCTATAATTCACCCCTCCACTTT
TRBV5-1	TRBD1	many	TRBJ1-6	CASSLSTGGNSPLHF	TGCGCCAGCAGCTTGTCGACAGGGGGTAATTCACCCCTCCACTTT
TRBV7-2	.	few	TRBJ2-7	CASSLGPGISYEQYF	TGTGCCAGCAGCTTAGGTCCAGGGATCAGCTACGAGCAGTACTTC
TRBV6-2/TRBV6-3	.	many	TRBJ2-3	CASKRRASGTDTQYF	TGTGCCAGCAAAAGGAGGGCTAGCGGCACAGATACGCAGTATTTT
TRBV20-1	TRBD1	.	TRBJ2-7	CSAPDRGYEQYF	TGCAGTGCTCCCGACAGGGGGTACGAGCAGTACTTC
TRBV7-9	TRBD1	.	TRBJ2-5	CASSLRAGGFQETQYF	TGTGCCAGCAGCTTACGGGCAGGGGGCTTCCAAGAGACCCAGTACTTC
TRBV10-3	TRBD1	few	TRBJ2-7	CAISAGPGQGYEQYF	TGTGCCATCAGTGCAGGACCGGGACAGGGCTACGAGCAGTACTTC
TRBV6-5	TRBD1	.	TRBJ1-2	CASRGQSRNYGYTF	TGTGCCAGCAGGGGACAGTCGCGTAACTATGGCTACACCTTC
TRBV4-1	.	.	TRBJ1-6	CASSQEWGDLHF	TGCGCCAGCAGCCAAGAGTGGGGGGACCTCCACTTT
TRBV11-2	TRBD1	.	TRBJ2-3	CASEPDRGLGTQYF	TGTGCCAGCGAACCGGACAGGGGGCTTGGTACGCAGTATTTT
TRBV12-3/TRBV12-4	.	few	TRBJ2-1	CASWGTYNEQFF	TGTGCCAGCTGGGGGACCTACAATGAGCAGTTCTTC
TRBV18	.	.	TRBJ2-1	CASSPPSGDDEQFF	TGTGCCAGCTCACCACCGTCCGGGGACGATGAGCAGTTCTTC
TRBV5-1	.	.	TRBJ2-3	CASSLAWIGGRGDTQYF	TGCGCCAGCAGCTTGGCCTGGATCGGGGGACGGGGCGATACGCAGTATTTT
TRBV15	TRBD1	many	TRBJ2-3	CATSRDPSRDRWLDTQYF	TGTGCCACCAGCAGAGATCCCTCGAGGGACAGGTGGTTGGATACGCAGTATTTT
TRBV15	.	.	TRBJ2-3	CATSRDAGRIDTQYF	TGTGCCACCAGCAGAGACGCAGGGAGGATAGATACGCAGTATTTT
TRBV6-5	.	.	TRBJ1-3	CATRGIFGTIYF	TGTGCCACACGGGGCATTTTTGGCACCATATATTTT
TRBV5-1	TRBD1	.	TRBJ1-1	CASSFGTGEEAFF	TGCGCCAGCAGCTTCGGGACAGGTGAGGAAGCTTTCTTT
TRBV27	.	few	TRBJ2-6	CASSPRTDPISGANVLTF	TGTGCCAGCAGTCCAAGGACAGACCCAATCTCTGGGGCCAACGTCCTGACTTTC
TRBV5-1	TRBD1	.	TRBJ1-6	CASSLGAGGDSPLHF	TGCGCCAGCAGCTTGGGGGCAGGGGGCGATTCACCCCTCCACTTT
TRBV20-1	.	many	TRBJ1-1	CSAQPGAEAFF	TGCAGTGCTCAACCCGGCGCTGAAGCTTTCTTT
TRBV27	TRBD1	.	TRBJ2-2	CASSFWTGGEIGELFF	TGTGCCAGCAGTTTCTGGACAGGGGGCGAGATCGGGGAGCTGTTTTTT
TRBV10-2	.	.	TRBJ2-4	CASSPGGGTKNIQYF	TGCGCCAGCAGTCCGGGGGGCGGGACCAAAAACATTCAGTACTTC
TRBV20-1	TRBD1	many	TRBJ1-1	CSAIRTGKSFF	TGCAGTGCTATTCGGACAGGTAAATCTTTCTTT
TRBV11-2	.	few	TRBJ2-7	CASSLDRLVQYF	TGTGCCAGCAGCTTAGATCGGTTGGTGCAGTACTTC
TRBV20-1	.	few	TRBJ2-2	CSARDPRDVGELFF	TGCAGTGCTAGAGATCCGAGGGACGTCGGGGAGCTGTTTTTT
TRBV25-1	TRBD2	.	TRBJ2-1	CASSANPYEAGGRREQFF	TGTGCCAGCAGTGCGAACCCTTATGAAGCGGGGGGGCGGAGAGAGCAGTTCTTC
TRBV20-1	.	.	TRBJ1-3	CSARSPGLVGNTIYF	TGCAGTGCTAGAAGTCCCGGACTCGTCGGAAACACCATATATTTT
TRBV10-3	TRBD2	.	TRBJ2-1	CASGGAGNEQFF	TGTGCCAGCGGGGGGGCGGGCAATGAGCAGTTCTTC
TRBV11-2	TRBD2	many	TRBJ2-1	CASSTRLASSYNEQFF	TGTGCCAGCAGCACAAGACTAGCTTCAAGCTACAATGAGCAGTTCTTC
TRBV18	.	few	TRBJ1-1	CASSPSVLNTEAFF	TGTGCCAGCTCACCGTCAGTTTTGAACACTGAAGCTTTCTTT
TRBV5-1	TRBD1	few	TRBJ2-1	CASSLRGTGYNEQFF	TGCGCCAGCAGCCTCCGGGGGACAGGTTACAATGAGCAGTTCTTC
TRBV27	TRBD1	few	TRBJ2-7	CASHRDRGGEQYF	TGTGCCAGTCACCGGGACAGGGGTGGCGAGCAGTACTTC
TRBV10-3	TRBD2	.	TRBJ2-3	CAITGTSSPDTQYF	TGTGCCATCACCGGGACTAGTAGCCCAGATACGCAGTATTTT
TRBV18	.	.	TRBJ2-3	CASSRGVSTDTQYF	TGTGCCAGCTCACGTGGGGTCAGCACAGATACGCAGTATTTT
TRBV5-1	.	many	TRBJ1-2	CASSLESAGYGYTF	TGCGCCAGCAGCTTGGAGTCGGCGGGCTATGGCTACACCTTC
TRBV7-8	.	.	TRBJ1-4	CASSSYYEKLFF	TGTGCCAGCAGCTCCTACTATGAAAAACTGTTTTTT
TRBV21-1	.	few	TRBJ1-6	CASSKDHRGLSPLHF	TGTGCCAGCAGCAAAGATCACAGGGGGCTGTCACCCCTCCACTTT
TRBV7-8	.	.	TRBJ1-1	CASSSQSFTEAFF	TGTGCCAGCAGCTCCCAGTCTTTCACTGAAGCTTTCTTT
TRBV20-1	TRBD2	few	TRBJ2-5	CSAHGGSGGLQETQYF	TGCAGTGCCCATGGGGGTAGCGGGGGACTCCAAGAGACCCAGTACTTC
TRBV18	.	.	TRBJ1-1	CASIKTGSTEAFF	TGTGCCAGCATCAAAACAGGGAGCACTGAAGCTTTCTTT
TRBV6-1	.	.	TRBJ2-5	CASTGWETQYF	TGTGCCAGCACTGGGTGGGAGACCCAGTACTTC
TRBV10-3	.	.	TRBJ1-1	CAIKGLGSEPAFF	TGTGCCATCAAGGGTCTCGGCTCTGAGCCAGCTTTCTTT
TRBV12-3/TRBV12-4	TRBD2	few	TRBJ2-3	CASKKRGGRRDTDTQYF	TGTGCCAGCAAGAAGCGGGGGGGCCGGAGAGACACAGATACGCAGTATTTT
TRBV5-5	TRBD2	few	TRBJ2-7	CASETLAGGDEQYF	TGTGCCAGCGAGACTCTAGCGGGGGGGGACGAGCAGTACTTC